This entry features one T cell receptor (beta chain) sequence. Its antigen remains unknown. The CDR3 is 14 residues long. Germline V gene data show CDR1 as SGHAT and CDR2 as FQNNGV. V was clipped by 1 base and J by 6 bases, with 10 bases between them. This sample was included in a study of vaccination and CD4 T cells after COVID-19. Study details: Overlapping spike peptides of SARS-CoV-2, HCoV-NL63, HCoV-OC43 and HCoV-229E were used, and cells were stimulated with them.

Cultured CD4+ T-cell DNA underwent Oncomine TCR Beta short-read sequencing. MiXCR, applied by TCRdb to the PCR reads, yields one record per CDR3 protein. Of 7,000 to 9,000 distinct CDR3 sequences listed, 50% to 70% were seen once; the top ten hold approximately 17%. The treatment was: roughly nine-day PBMC culture with coronavirus spike peptide pools or control peptides (ViraFEST assay). For ViraFEST, peptide pools expanded antigen-specific T cells, after which the TCRs were sequenced. After being plated at over 1.5 million per well, PBMCs were cultured with approximately 9.9 IU/ml IL-2 and 10 ug/ml peptide pools. The authors replaced half the medium with fresh IL-2 medium on days 3 and 7.

The TCR was taken from a human donor who had recovered from COVID-19. The rearrangement uses TRBV11-2 and TRBJ1-5; D is ambiguous. Sequencing used CD4+ T cells from blood, cultured in vitro. The CDR3 DNA reads TGTGCCAGCAGCTTAGTAAATAGCGGTCAGCCCCAGCATTTT. It translates to CASSLVNSGQPQHF. Combining the CDR3 with reference TRBV11-2 and TRBJ1-5 gives the whole variable domain EAGVAQSPRYKIIEKRQSVAFWCNPISGHATLYWYQQILGQGPKLLIQFQNNGVVDDSQLPKDRFSAERLKGVDSTLKIQPAKLEDSAVYLCASSLVNSGQPQHFGDGTRLSIL.